This note documents a single TCR beta chain sequence. By its share of the sample, this clone is large (0.1 to 1%). The antigen it recognizes is unknown. No base-level quality is on record; no much larger clone is a single base apart. Library preparation used the immunoSEQ multiplex PCR assay. TCRdb provides this immuneACCESS table in a form limited to in-frame rearrangements. Some clones are lacking; in checked studies, under half of them reflect an unresolved V gene, and why the rest are absent is not known. In this sample the table shows roughly 50,000 clones, approximately 76% of which occur a single time. Jointly, the top ten make up roughly 10% of the sample. This entry belongs to a study of radiotherapy plus CTLA-4 blockade in lung cancer (dated by TCRdb to 2017 to 2018). Study-wide context: Among enrolled patients, about 17% had an objective response and roughly 31% reached disease control.

The CDR3 has 16 amino acids, counting the end cysteine and phenylalanine. The retained sequence is limited to the CDR3, 48 bases, with the frame set at the first base. Based on the germline V gene, the CDR1 and CDR2 sequences are SGHRS and YFSETQ. Unmatched junction bases come to 7, with V trimmed by 0 bases and J by 2 bases. Overall study outcomes, separate from this receptor: Increased serum interferon-beta after radiation, together with early dynamic changes in blood T cell clones, were reported to be the strongest predictors of response. After treatment with radiotherapy and ipilimumab, TCR clones that originated in tumors expanded in peripheral blood.

In this study, focal radiation therapy paired with CTLA-4 blockade (ipilimumab) was tested in patients who had chemo-refractory metastatic non-small-cell lung cancer. The sequencing used peripheral blood, collected from a patient treated with radiotherapy plus ipilimumab. Rearrangement joined TRBV5-1 to TRBJ1-1; TRBD1 aligns with 7 central bases. The TCR was taken from a human donor with non-small cell lung cancer who had stable disease on radiotherapy plus ipilimumab. The DNA sequence reads TGCGCCAGCAGCTTGGTTGCAGGGGGGACTAACACTGAAGCTTTCTTT. Its protein product is CASSLVAGGTNTEAFF.